Shown below are 27 T cell receptor beta chains from a single sample sequenced in a study of T cell responses to AZD1222 COVID-19 vaccine. Libraries were prepared by immunoSEQ multiplex PCR; TCRdb keeps only in-frame clonotypes and omits some of them. Of some 150,000 clones detected, 86% appear once; the ten largest clones hold roughly 5%. Sequencing was performed on peripheral blood, taken on day 0 of MenACWY control vaccination. The receptors were gathered from an adult in good health.

The J gene is TRBJ1-1, the V gene TRBV9, with 8 nucleotides matching TRBD1. The CDR3 extends over 16 amino acids. The J segment lost 5 bases and the V segment lost 6 bases, leaving 15 bases of the junction unmatched. Per the germline V gene, CDR1 is SGDLS and CDR2 is YYNGEE. In DNA form, the CDR3 reads TGTGCCAGCAACTCCGGACAGGGCGGTCAACGGACTGAAGCTTTCTTT. It translates to CASNSGQGGQRTEAFF. The full variable domain, its missing parts supplied by reference TRBV9 and TRBJ1-1, is DSGVTQTPKHLITATGQRVTLRCSPRSGDLSVYWYQQSLDQGLQFLIQYYNGEERAKGNILERFSAQQFPDLHSELNLSSLELGDSALYFCASNSGQGGQRTEAFFGQGTRLTVV.

V and J are TRBV27 and TRBJ1-1; D gene ambiguous. Trimming removed 4 bases from V and 4 bases from J, with 4 bases in between. The CDR3 extends over 11 amino acids. Germline V gene data show CDR1 as MNHEY and CDR2 as SMNVEV (reference sequence). Here the CDR3 reads CASSSSTEAFF. CDR3 coding DNA: TGTGCCAGCAGTTCAAGCACTGAAGCTTTCTTT.

The CDR3 sequence: CASSHGDSSFSGNTIYF. DNA for the CDR3: TGTGCCAGCAGCCATGGGGACAGTTCCTTCTCTGGAAACACCATATATTTT. The V and J genes are TRBV4-2 and TRBJ1-3; 7 positions agree with TRBD1. CDR3 length: 17 residues. V lost 3 bases, J lost 0 bases, and 8 bases stayed unmatched. Looked up from germline, CDR1 is LGHNA and CDR2 is YNFKEQ.

CDR3 amino acids: CASSSGVAPRGGELFF. In DNA form, the CDR3 reads TGTGCCAGCAGCTCCGGGGTAGCTCCTCGTGGCGGGGAGCTGTTTTTT. The genes are TRBV5-6 and TRBJ2-2, with D maybe TRBD2 (5 bases). Germline assignment: CDR1 SGHDT and CDR2 YYEEEE. The CDR3 length is 16 residues. With 3 bases removed from V and 7 bases from J, the gap between germline ends came to 19 bases.

The CDR3 region has the DNA TGTGCCAGCAGCCCTGGCGGGAGACTCAACAATGAGCAGTTCTTC. Residues: CASSPGGRLNNEQFF. The V call is TRBV11-1, the J call TRBJ2-1, with 7 bases that match TRBD2. CDR3 length: 15 residues. After removal of 5 bases from V and 5 bases from J, the junction contained 9 bases not matched to a gene. CDR1 and CDR2 from the germline V gene are SGHAT and FQDESV (reference sequence).

This chain uses TRBV25-1 with TRBJ2-2; a weak D match, TRBD1 (6 bases). Germline loops: CDR1 MGHDK, CDR2 SYGVNS. Trimming cost V 1 base and J 5 bases, with 8 bases left between them. The CDR3 consists of 14 residues. DNA for the CDR3: TGTGCCAGCAGTGAATTAGGGGGAACCGGGGAGCTGTTTTTT. Translating it yields CASSELGGTGELFF. Complete variable domain (other parts from reference TRBV25-1 and TRBJ2-2): EADIYQTPRYLVIGTGKKITLECSQTMGHDKMYWYQQDPGMELHLIHYSYGVNSTEKGDLSSESTVSRIRTEHFPLTLESARPSHTSQYLCASSELGGTGELFFGEGSRLTVL.

This clone appeared once. The chain has TRBV4-1 and TRBJ2-2; D gene ambiguous. V lost 0 bases and J 2 bases, leaving 10 bases between the germline ends. There are 16 residues in the CDR3. Germline-derived CDR1 and CDR2 are MGHRA and YSYEKL. Here the CDR3 reads CASSQEGRSNTGELFF. CDR3 nucleotides: TGCGCCAGCAGCCAAGAAGGGCGGTCAAACACCGGGGAGCTGTTTTTT.

Only a few counts were recorded for this clone. V is TRBV24-1 and J is TRBJ1-5; D gene ambiguous. CDR1 is KGHDR and CDR2 is SFDVKD in the germline V gene. V lost 5 bases to trimming and J lost 5 bases, with 9 bases between them. The CDR3 is made up of 13 amino acids. In DNA form, the CDR3 reads TGTGCCACCAGTGTGGATGACGATCAGCCCCAGCATTTT. The encoded protein is CATSVDDDQPQHF.

The chain has TRBV2 and TRBJ1-6, with 7 bases matching TRBD1. This CDR3 comprises 15 residues. Trimming at V came to 8 bases and at J to 5 bases, leaving 9 bases not matched to a gene. Germline lookup yields CDR1 SNHLY and CDR2 FYNNEI. The CDR3: CASGPLTGNNSPLHF. CDR3 coding DNA: TGTGCCAGCGGACCGTTGACAGGGAATAATTCACCCCTCCACTTT. Supplemented by reference TRBV2 and TRBJ1-6, the full variable domain reads EPEVTQTPSHQVTQMGQEVILRCVPISNHLYFYWYRQILGQKVEFLVSFYNNEISEKSEIFDDQFSVERPDGSNFTLKIRSTKLEDSAMYFCASGPLTGNNSPLHFGNGTRLTVT.

This chain joins TRBV2 and TRBJ2-2; D may be TRBD2 (7 bases). The length of the CDR3 is 15 residues. Between the trimmed V and J ends, which lost 5 bases and 4 bases, there was a span of 14 bases. Germline loops: CDR1 SNHLY, CDR2 FYNNEI. The DNA of the CDR3 is TGTGCCAGCAGTATCTACGCGGGGGCCACCGGGGAGCTGTTTTTT. Protein product: CASSIYAGATGELFF.

The chain uses TRBV28 and TRBJ2-1; maybe TRBD1 (7 bases). The CDR3 is 14 residues long. The V end was cut by 1 base, the J end by 9 bases, with 13 bases between. Germline V gene sequence: CDR1 MDHEN, CDR2 SYDVKM. This CDR3 reads CASSLSAGGGEQFF. DNA for the CDR3: TGTGCCAGCAGTTTATCCGCAGGGGGAGGTGAGCAGTTCTTC.

The genes are TRBV5-4 and TRBJ1-2; D unresolved. The CDR3 runs 15 residues. Trimming took off 0 bases at V and 4 bases at J, with 13 bases between the two ends. Germline V gene sequence: CDR1 SGHNT, CDR2 YYREEE (reference sequence). The CDR3 region has the DNA TGTGCCAGCAGCTTGGGACGGATTTTATCCTATGGCTACACCTTC. This translates into CASSLGRILSYGYTF.

This clone was counted only a few times. The chain has TRBV27 and TRBJ1-1; D unclear. CDR3 length equals 13 residues. The V end was cut by 6 bases, the J end by 1 base, with 9 bases between. Germline V gene lookup returns CDR1 MNHEY and CDR2 SMNVEV (reference sequence). As DNA, the CDR3 is TGTGCCAGCAGACCGACACGGAACACTGAAGCTTTCTTT. Translated: CASRPTRNTEAFF.

The chain employs TRBV4-3 and TRBJ1-6; TRBD1 matches at 9 bases. This CDR3 comprises 17 residues. Germline V CDR1 and CDR2: LGHNA, YSLEER. With V trimmed by 3 bases and J by 8 bases, 11 bases remained unmatched. CDR3 sequence: CASSQYSPGQGYSPLHF. For the CDR3, the DNA is TGCGCCAGCAGCCAGTACAGTCCGGGACAGGGATATTCACCCCTCCACTTT.

The rearrangement links TRBV3-1 (or the pseudogene TRBV3-2) to TRBJ1-2, with D tentatively TRBD1 (6 bases). CDR3 length: 12 residues. V lost 10 bases to trimming and J lost 8 bases, with 17 bases between them. Germline CDR1 and CDR2: LGHDT and YNNKEL (reference sequence). Here the CDR3 DNA reads TGTGCCACCGGAGAAGGGGGTGGGGGCTACACCTTC. Protein sequence: CATGEGGGGYTF.

The chain uses TRBV18 and TRBJ1-2, with D possibly being TRBD1 (5 bases). CDR3 size: 15 residues. V was cut by 8 bases and J by 0 bases, with 16 bases left in between. Germline V gene sequence: CDR1 KGHSH, CDR2 LQKENI. The CDR3 is CASRSSGTANYGYTF. Here the CDR3 DNA reads TGTGCCAGCCGATCATCCGGGACGGCTAACTATGGCTACACCTTC.

The chain links TRBV30 to TRBJ1-2, with a weak D call TRBD1 (5 bases). This CDR3 contains 13 residues. Trimming took off 1 base at V and 5 bases at J, with 11 bases between the two ends. Per germline, CDR1 GTSNPN and CDR2 SVGIG (reference sequence). Written as DNA, the CDR3 is TGTGCCTGGAGTGGAGGGCAGGGTTATGGCTACACCTTC. The encoded protein is CAWSGGQGYGYTF.

This sequence joins TRBV5-1 and TRBJ2-1; the match to TRBD2 covers 8 bases. The CDR3 consists of 14 residues. The V segment lost 1 base and the J segment 3 bases; nucleotides outside the gene matches: 0. Germline CDR1 and CDR2: SGHRS and YFSETQ. The CDR3 sequence: CASSLRGGYNEQFF. CDR3 coding DNA: TGCGCCAGCAGCTTGCGGGGGGGCTACAATGAGCAGTTCTTC.

This chain links TRBV4-1 with TRBJ1-2; 7 nucleotides line up with TRBD1. The germline gives CDR1 MGHRA, CDR2 YSYEKL. J lost 4 bases, V lost 0 bases, and 8 bases had no gene match. CDR3 length equals 16 residues. The CDR3 DNA is TGCGCCAGCAGCCAAGATTTCACCGGGACAGTCTATGGCTACACCTTC. Translating gives CASSQDFTGTVYGYTF.

The chain joins TRBV6-1 to TRBJ1-5; D is uncertain. Germline CDR1 and CDR2: MNHNS and SASEGT. V lost 0 bases, J lost 8 bases, and 11 bases lay in between. This CDR3 has 14 residues. CDR3 region: CASSEADQVEPQHF. For the CDR3, the DNA is TGTGCCAGCAGTGAAGCGGATCAGGTAGAGCCCCAGCATTTT.

This chain connects TRBV5-1 to TRBJ1-1, with D perhaps TRBD1 (5 bases). The CDR3 totals 17 residues. The germline CDR1 and CDR2 sequences are SGHRS and YFSETQ. V was clipped by 0 bases and J by 3 bases, with 18 bases between them. CDR3 sequence: CASSLALGRMRDTEAFF. CDR3 DNA: TGCGCCAGCAGCTTGGCCCTGGGACGGATGAGGGACACTGAAGCTTTCTTT.

V and J are TRBV5-1 and TRBJ1-1; the D is unclear. CDR1 is SGHRS, CDR2 YFSETQ, per germline. Trimming shortened V by 2 bases and J by 6 bases, and 8 bases separated the two germline ends. This CDR3 has 12 amino acids. The CDR3 nucleotides read TGCGCCAGCAGCTTCTCTAGATCTGAAGCTTTCTTT. It yields the protein CASSFSRSEAFF.

The rearrangement uses TRBV3-1 (or the pseudogene TRBV3-2) and TRBJ1-2; 9 bases are shared with TRBD1. The junction had 10 bases not matched to a gene; V was cut back by 2 bases and J by 0 bases. Germline CDR1 and CDR2: LGHDT and YNNKEL (reference sequence). The CDR3 has 18 amino acids. CDR3 sequence reads: CASSQRRDRVWANYGYTF. The CDR3 DNA follows: TGTGCCAGCAGCCAACGGCGGGACAGGGTTTGGGCTAACTATGGCTACACCTTC.

The chain has TRBV27 and TRBJ1-2; 7 positions agree with TRBD1. The CDR3 has 15 residues. The V segment lost 8 bases and the J segment 6 bases; nucleotides outside the gene matches: 15. Germline values: CDR1 MNHEY, CDR2 SMNVEV (reference sequence). The CDR3 coding sequence is TGTGCCAGCGGGTTAAACAGGGGAGAAGGAAATGGCTACACCTTC. This translates into CASGLNRGEGNGYTF.

The chain is built from TRBV11-1 and TRBJ2-1, with 9 nucleotides matching TRBD2. V was clipped by 3 bases and J by 4 bases; unmatched bases: 7. The germline V gene has CDR1 SGHAT and CDR2 FQDESV (reference sequence). The CDR3 extends over 16 amino acids. The CDR3 is CASSFRPSGIYNEQFF. CDR3 nucleotide sequence: TGTGCCAGCAGCTTTAGGCCTAGCGGGATTTACAATGAGCAGTTCTTC.

The V gene is TRBV7-3, the J gene TRBJ2-5; a possible D gene is TRBD2 (5 bases). CDR1 and CDR2 from the germline V gene are SGHTA and FQGTGA. V dropped 4 bases and J dropped 2 bases, with 14 bases sitting between them. The CDR3 has 15 residues. The CDR3 here is CASSSLGEPQETQYF. CDR3 coding DNA: TGTGCCAGCAGCTCCTTGGGAGAACCTCAAGAGACCCAGTACTTC.

This chain uses TRBV6-6 with TRBJ2-3; D uncertain. Trimming shortened V by 6 bases and J by 1 base, and 11 bases separated the two germline ends. The CDR3 covers 14 residues. Germline V gene sequence: CDR1 MNHNY, CDR2 SVGAGI (reference sequence). DNA of the CDR3: TGTGCCAGCAGGATGGCTTCTGGCACAGATACGCAGTATTTT. It codes for CASRMASGTDTQYF.